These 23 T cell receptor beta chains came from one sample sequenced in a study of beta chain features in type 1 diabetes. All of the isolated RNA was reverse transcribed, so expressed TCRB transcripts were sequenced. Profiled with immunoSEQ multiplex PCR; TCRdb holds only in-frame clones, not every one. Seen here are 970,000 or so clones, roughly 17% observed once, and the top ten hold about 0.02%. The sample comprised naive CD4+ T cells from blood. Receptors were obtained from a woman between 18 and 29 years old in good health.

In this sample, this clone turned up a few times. As DNA, the CDR3 is TGTGCCAGCAGCCAAGAGGTTGCAGGCAGCTCTGGGGCCAACGTCCTGACTTTC. Translation gives CASSQEVAGSSGANVLTF. J is TRBJ2-6 and V is TRBV4-2; D call uncertain. This CDR3 has 18 residues. Germline lookup yields CDR1 LGHNA and CDR2 YNFKEQ. The V gene lost 0 bases and the J gene lost 0 bases, with 12 bases spanning the gap.

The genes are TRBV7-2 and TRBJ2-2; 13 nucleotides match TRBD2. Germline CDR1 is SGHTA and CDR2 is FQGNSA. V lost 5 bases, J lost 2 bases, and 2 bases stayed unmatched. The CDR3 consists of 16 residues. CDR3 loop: CASSPGLAGNTGELFF. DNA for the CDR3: TGTGCCAGCAGCCCGGGACTAGCGGGAAACACCGGGGAGCTGTTTTTT. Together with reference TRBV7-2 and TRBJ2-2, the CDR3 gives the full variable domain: GAGVSQSPSNKVTEKGKDVELRCDPISGHTALYWYRQSLGQGLEFLIYFQGNSAPDKSGLPSDRFSAERTGGSVSTLTIQRTQQEDSAVYLCASSPGLAGNTGELFFGEGSRLTVL.

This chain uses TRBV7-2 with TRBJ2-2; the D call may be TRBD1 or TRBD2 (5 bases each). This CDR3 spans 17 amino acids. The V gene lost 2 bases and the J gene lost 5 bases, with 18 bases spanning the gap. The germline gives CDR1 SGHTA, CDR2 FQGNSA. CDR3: CASSLTRDQARTGELFF. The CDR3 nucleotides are TGTGCCAGCAGCTTAACCCGGGACCAGGCGCGGACCGGGGAGCTGTTTTTT.

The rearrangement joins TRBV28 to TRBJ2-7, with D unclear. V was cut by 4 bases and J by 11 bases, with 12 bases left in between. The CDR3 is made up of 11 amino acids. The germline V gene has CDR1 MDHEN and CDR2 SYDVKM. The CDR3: CASSYNREKYF. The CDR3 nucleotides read TGTGCCAGCAGTTACAACAGAGAGAAGTACTTC.

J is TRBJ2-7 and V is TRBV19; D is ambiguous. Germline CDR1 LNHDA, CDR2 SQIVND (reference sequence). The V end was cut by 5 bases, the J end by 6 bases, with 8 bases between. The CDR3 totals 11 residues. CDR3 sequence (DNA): TGTGCCAGTAGTCGCAGCGCCGAGCAGTACTTC. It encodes CASSRSAEQYF.

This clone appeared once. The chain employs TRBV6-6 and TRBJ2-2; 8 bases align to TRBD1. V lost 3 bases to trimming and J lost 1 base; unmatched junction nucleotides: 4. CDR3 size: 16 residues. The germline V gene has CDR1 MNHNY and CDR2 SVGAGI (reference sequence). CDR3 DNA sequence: TGTGCCAGCAGTTATCCAGGGACAGGGAACACCGGGGAGCTGTTTTTT. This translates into CASSYPGTGNTGELFF.

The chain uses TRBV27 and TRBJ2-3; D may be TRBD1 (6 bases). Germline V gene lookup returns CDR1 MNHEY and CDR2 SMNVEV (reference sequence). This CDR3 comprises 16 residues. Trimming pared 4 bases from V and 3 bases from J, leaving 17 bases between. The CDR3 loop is CASSYRAVGVTDTQYF. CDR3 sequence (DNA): TGTGCCAGCAGTTACAGGGCGGTTGGGGTAACAGATACGCAGTATTTT.

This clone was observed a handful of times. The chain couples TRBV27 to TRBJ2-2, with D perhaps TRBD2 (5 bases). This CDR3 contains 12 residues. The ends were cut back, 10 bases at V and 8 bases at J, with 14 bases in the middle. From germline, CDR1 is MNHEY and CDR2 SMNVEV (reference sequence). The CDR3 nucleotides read TGTGCCACCAGCTTCCGCGGGGGGGAGCTGTTTTTT. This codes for CATSFRGGELFF.

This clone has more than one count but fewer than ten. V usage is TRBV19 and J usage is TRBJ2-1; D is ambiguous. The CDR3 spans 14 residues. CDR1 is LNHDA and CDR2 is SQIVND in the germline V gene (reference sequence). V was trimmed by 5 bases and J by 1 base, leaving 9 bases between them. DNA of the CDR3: TGTGCCAGTAGTTTTAAATGGTCCTACAATGAGCAGTTCTTC. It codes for CASSFKWSYNEQFF.

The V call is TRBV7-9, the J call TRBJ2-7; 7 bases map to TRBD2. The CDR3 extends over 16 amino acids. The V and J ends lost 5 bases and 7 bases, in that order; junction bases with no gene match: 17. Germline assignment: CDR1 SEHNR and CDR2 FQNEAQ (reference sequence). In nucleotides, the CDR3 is TGTGCCAGCAGCCCCCCCTTGGCGGCGGGAGAGGGAGAGCAGTACTTC. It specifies CASSPPLAAGEGEQYF.

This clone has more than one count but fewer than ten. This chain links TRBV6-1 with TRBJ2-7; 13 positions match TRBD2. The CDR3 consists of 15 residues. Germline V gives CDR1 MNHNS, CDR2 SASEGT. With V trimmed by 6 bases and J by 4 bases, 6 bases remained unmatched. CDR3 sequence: CASRLGTSGTYEQYF. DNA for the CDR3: TGTGCCAGCAGACTCGGGACTAGCGGGACTTACGAGCAGTACTTC.

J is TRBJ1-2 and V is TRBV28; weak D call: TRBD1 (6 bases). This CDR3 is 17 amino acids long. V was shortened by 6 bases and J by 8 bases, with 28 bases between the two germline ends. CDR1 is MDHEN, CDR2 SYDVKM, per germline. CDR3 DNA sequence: TGTGCCAGCAGGAGGGGGGAGGCGGCAGGCCTACAAGAAGGCTACACCTTC. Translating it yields CASRRGEAAGLQEGYTF.

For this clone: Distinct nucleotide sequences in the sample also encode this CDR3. The chain's CDR3 is CAGRAPNTGELFF. CDR3 DNA sequence: TGTGCCGGGAGGGCTCCGAACACCGGGGAGCTGTTTTTT. The chain is built from TRBV28 and TRBJ2-2; 7 bases are shared with TRBD2. The CDR3 length is 13 residues. Germline V gene sequence: CDR1 MDHEN, CDR2 SYDVKM. V trimming: 11 bases; J trimming: 0 bases; junction bases outside the gene matches: 3.

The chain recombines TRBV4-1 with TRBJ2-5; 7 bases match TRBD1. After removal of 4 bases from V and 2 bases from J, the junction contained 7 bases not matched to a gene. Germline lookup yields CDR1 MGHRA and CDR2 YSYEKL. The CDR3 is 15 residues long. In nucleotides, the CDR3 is TGCGCCAGCAGCCGCACGGAGACAGGGCAAGAGACCCAGTACTTC. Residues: CASSRTETGQETQYF.

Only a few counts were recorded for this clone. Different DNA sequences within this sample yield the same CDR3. The CDR3 sequence: CASSPYSGSGNTIYF. CDR3 bases: TGTGCCAGCTCACCATACAGTGGATCTGGAAACACCATATATTTT. The chain links TRBV18 to TRBJ1-3; D not resolved. This CDR3 has 15 amino acids. The V gene's germline CDR1 is KGHSH and CDR2 LQKENI. Trimming stripped 2 bases from V and 1 base from J, with 9 bases between.

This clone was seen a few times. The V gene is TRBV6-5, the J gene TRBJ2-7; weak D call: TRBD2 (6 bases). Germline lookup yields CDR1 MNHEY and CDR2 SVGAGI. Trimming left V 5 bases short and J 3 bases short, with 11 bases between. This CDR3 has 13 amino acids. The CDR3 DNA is TGTGCCAGCAGTCCTGGGACTTTCTACGAGCAGTACTTC. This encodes CASSPGTFYEQYF.

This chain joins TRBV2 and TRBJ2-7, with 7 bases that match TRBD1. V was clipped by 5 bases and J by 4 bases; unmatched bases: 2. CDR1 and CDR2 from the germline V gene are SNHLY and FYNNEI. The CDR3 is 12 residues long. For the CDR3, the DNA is TGTGCCAGCAGTAGACAGGGATACGAGCAGTACTTC. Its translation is CASSRQGYEQYF.

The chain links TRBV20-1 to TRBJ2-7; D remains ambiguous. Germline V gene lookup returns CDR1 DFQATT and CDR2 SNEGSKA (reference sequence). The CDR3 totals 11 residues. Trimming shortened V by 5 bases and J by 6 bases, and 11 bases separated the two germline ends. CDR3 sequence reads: CSAWNPPEQYF. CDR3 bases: TGCAGTGCTTGGAACCCTCCCGAGCAGTACTTC.

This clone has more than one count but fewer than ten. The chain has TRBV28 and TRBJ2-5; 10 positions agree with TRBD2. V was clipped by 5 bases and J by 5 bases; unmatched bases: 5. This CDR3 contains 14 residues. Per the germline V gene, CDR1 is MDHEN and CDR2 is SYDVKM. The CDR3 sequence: CASSVAGGYETQYF. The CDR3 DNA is TGTGCCAGCAGTGTAGCGGGAGGTTACGAGACCCAGTACTTC.

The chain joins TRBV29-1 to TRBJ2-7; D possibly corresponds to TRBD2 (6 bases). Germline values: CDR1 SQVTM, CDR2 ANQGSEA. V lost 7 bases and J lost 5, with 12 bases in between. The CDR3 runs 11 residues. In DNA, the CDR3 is TGCAGCGGGGGGGAGCGGAACGAGCAGTACTTC. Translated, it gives CSGGERNEQYF.

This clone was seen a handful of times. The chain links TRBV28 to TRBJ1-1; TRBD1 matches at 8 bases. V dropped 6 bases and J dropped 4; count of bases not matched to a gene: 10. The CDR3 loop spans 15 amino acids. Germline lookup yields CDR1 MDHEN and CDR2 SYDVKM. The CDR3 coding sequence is TGTGCCAGCAGGCCAGGACAGGGATGGGGCACTGAAGCTTTCTTT. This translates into CASRPGQGWGTEAFF.

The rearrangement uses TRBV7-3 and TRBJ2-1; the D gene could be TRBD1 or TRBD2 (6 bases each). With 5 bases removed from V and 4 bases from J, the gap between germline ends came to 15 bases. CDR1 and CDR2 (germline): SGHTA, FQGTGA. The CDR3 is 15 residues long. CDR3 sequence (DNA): TGTGCCAGCAGCCTCAACAGGGCGGGATACAATGAGCAGTTCTTC. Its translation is CASSLNRAGYNEQFF.

Here the CDR3 DNA reads TGTGCCAGCACCACAGGTCTGAGCAGCTACGAGCAGTACTTC. As protein: CASTTGLSSYEQYF. The V call is TRBV6-1, the J call TRBJ2-7, with TRBD1 as a possible D gene (5 bases). V was pared by 7 bases and J by 3 bases, with 16 bases between. CDR3 length: 14 amino acids. Looked up from germline, CDR1 is MNHNS and CDR2 is SASEGT.